The clone carrying this T cell receptor beta chain showed up just a few times. Antigen unknown. The data were obtained in a study of T cells in Graves' hyperthyroidism and ophthalmopathy. The wider study: Blood from the periphery was taken at initial diagnosis, before any treatment. Study outcomes and limitations: In blood, most of the thyroid clonotypes expanded above 0.001 were also present.

What was amplified from RNA transcripts were TCR beta CDR3 regions. HTBI primers drove first-round RT-PCR of the TCR CDR3. TCRdb processed the multiplex PCR reads anew with MiXCR; each CDR3 protein has one entry. This sample has under 350,000 distinct CDR3 sequences, with approximately 15% found just once. The study excluded patients with uncontrolled infection, other autoimmune disease, pregnancy or lactation. CDR1 is MNHNS and CDR2 is SASEGT in the germline V gene. V lost 8 bases to trimming and J lost 7 bases, with 21 bases between them. This CDR3 region has 14 residues. The specimen sequenced was blood. This sequence joins TRBV6-1 and TRBJ2-7, with D possibly called TRBD1 or TRBD2 (5 bases each). This TCR came from a woman aged 55-70 years with Graves' ophthalmopathy. The DNA for the CDR3 is TGTGCCAGCTCGGTGGGGCACCGGAGGTGGGAGCAGTACTTC. It encodes CASSVGHRRWEQYF.